This record looks at one TCR beta chain sequence and its context. Its matching antigen is unknown. The data belong to a study of T cells after yellow fever vaccination. Findings and caveats of the study: At approximately 95% for CD4 and about 87% for CD8, most primary-vaccination clones showed up again after the booster. Of the clonotypes, a small share occurred in both CD4 and CD8 compartments. Weaker, the secondary response peaked sooner, at day 5 versus 15.

It was through 5'RACE template switching that TCR cDNA was made, with a universal primer site and UMIs added. TCRdb independently ran MiXCR on the 5' RACE reads; one entry per CDR3 protein. The sample lists a few hundred thousand distinct CDR3 sequences; roughly 7.5% were seen once. V was clipped by 4 bases and J by 4 bases, with 20 bases between them. The CDR3 sequence is 16 residues long. Germline CDR1 is SGHKS and CDR2 is YYEKEE (reference sequence). This rearrangement joins TRBV5-5 to TRBJ1-2; D is uncertain. The TCR originated in a young man who received the YFV17D yellow fever vaccine. The source was PBMCs, collected roughly seven weeks after the first yellow fever vaccination. The CDR3 DNA reads TGTGCCAGCAGCCTGAGGGCCGGATCTATGGCCTATGGCTACACCTTC. Translated: CASSLRAGSMAYGYTF. Filled out from reference TRBV5-5 and TRBJ1-2, the complete variable domain reads DAGVTQSPTHLIKTRGQQVTLRCSPISGHKSVSWYQQVLGQGPQFIFQYYEKEERGRGNFPDRFSARQFPNYSSELNVNALLLGDSALYLCASSLRAGSMAYGYTFGSGTRLTVV.